The 5 T cell receptor beta chains below all came from one sample that was sequenced in a study of T cell responses to AZD1222 COVID-19 vaccine. The repertoire was sequenced with immunoSEQ multiplex PCR; TCRdb's copy has only in-frame clones and lacks some. The sample records around 140,000 clones, 90% to 95% being singletons. The specimen comprised peripheral blood, sampled on day 0 of AZD1222 vaccination. Receptors were obtained from an adult in good health.

The chain employs TRBV30 and TRBJ1-5; D not certain. V gave up 1 base and J gave up 1 base, with 11 bases separating them. The CDR3 extends over 15 amino acids. Germline CDR1 and CDR2: GTSNPN and SVGIG (reference sequence). CDR3 in amino acids: CAWSAKGWSNQPQHF. CDR3 coding DNA: TGTGCCTGGAGTGCAAAGGGATGGAGCAATCAGCCCCAGCATTTT.

The chain links TRBV5-1 to TRBJ1-1; D possibly corresponds to TRBD1 (6 bases). The CDR3 has 14 residues. Germline V gene data show CDR1 as SGHRS and CDR2 as YFSETQ. The V end was cut by 0 bases, the J end by 5 bases, with 11 bases between. CDR3 sequence: CASSLEGGLTEAFF. The CDR3, as DNA: TGCGCCAGCAGCTTGGAGGGGGGGCTTACTGAAGCTTTCTTT.

The chain joins TRBV5-1 to TRBJ2-2; 9 bases agree with TRBD2. Germline V gene lookup returns CDR1 SGHRS and CDR2 YFSETQ. The CDR3 totals 18 residues. V was clipped by 0 bases and J by 2 bases; unmatched bases: 8. The CDR3 spells CASSLASQRGANTGELFF. CDR3 nucleotide sequence: TGCGCCAGCAGCTTGGCCAGCCAGCGGGGGGCCAACACCGGGGAGCTGTTTTTT.

The V and J genes are TRBV7-8 and TRBJ2-7, with TRBD1 as a possible D gene (7 bases). Trimming removed 0 bases at V and 6 bases at J, with 12 bases between. Germline CDR1 reads SGHVS; CDR2 reads FQNEAQ. There are 14 residues in the CDR3. The CDR3 sequence: CASSLAAGGGEQYF. Here the CDR3 DNA reads TGTGCCAGCAGCTTAGCCGCAGGGGGAGGCGAGCAGTACTTC.

V is TRBV18 and J is TRBJ2-7, with 11 bases that match TRBD1. In germline, CDR1 is KGHSH, CDR2 LQKENI. Germline trimming cut 1 base from V and 7 bases from J; bases unmatched to any gene: 9. The CDR3 is made up of 16 amino acids. For the CDR3, the DNA is TGTGCCAGCTCACCACTAGGACAGGGGGCCCCTATTGAGCAGTACTTC. This encodes CASSPLGQGAPIEQYF.